This passage covers 8 T cell receptor beta chains from one sample sequenced in a study of T cell responses to AZD1222 COVID-19 vaccine. Clones were sequenced by immunoSEQ multiplex PCR, and TCRdb holds only the in-frame ones, with some missing. The sample lists over 100,000 clones; approximately 88% were seen once. Source: peripheral blood, taken on day 0 of AZD1222 vaccination. Receptor source: an adult in good health.

V usage is TRBV19 and J usage is TRBJ1-5; D unresolved. This CDR3 contains 15 residues. V dropped 3 bases and J dropped 0 bases, with 9 bases sitting between them. The germline CDR1 and CDR2 sequences are LNHDA and SQIVND (reference sequence). The CDR3 DNA is TGTGCCAGTAGTATTTCGGAATATAGCAATCAGCCCCAGCATTTT. Residues: CASSISEYSNQPQHF. Supplemented by reference TRBV19 and TRBJ1-5, the full variable domain reads DGGITQSPKYLFRKEGQNVTLSCEQNLNHDAMYWYRQDPGQGLRLIYYSQIVNDFQKGDIAEGYSVSREKKESFPLTVTSAQKNPTAFYLCASSISEYSNQPQHFGDGTRLSIL.

The rearrangement joins TRBV7-2 to TRBJ1-6; no clear D gene. Trimming cost V 6 bases and J 7 bases, with 13 bases left between them. CDR1 and CDR2 from the germline V gene are SGHTA and FQGNSA. This CDR3 region has 14 residues. The CDR3 nucleotides read TGTGCCAGCAGTATTAGTGCCTCCAATTCACCCCTCCACTTT. It yields the protein CASSISASNSPLHF.

This clone appeared once. This chain links TRBV5-6 with TRBJ2-5, with D unclear. The CDR3 runs 14 residues. Looked up from germline, CDR1 is SGHDT and CDR2 is YYEEEE. V was shortened by 3 bases and J by 5 bases, with 14 bases between the two germline ends. CDR3: CASSSRSPRETQYF. The CDR3 DNA sequence: TGTGCCAGCAGCTCCCGGTCGCCTAGGGAGACCCAGTACTTC.

The chain employs TRBV6-5 and TRBJ2-7, with TRBD1 identical over 10 bases. With 3 bases clipped from V and 3 bases from J, the junction kept 2 bases outside the gene matches. The CDR3 totals 14 residues. Germline values: CDR1 MNHEY, CDR2 SVGAGI. This CDR3 reads CASSYRDRGYEQYF. CDR3 sequence (DNA): TGTGCCAGCAGTTATCGGGACAGGGGCTACGAGCAGTACTTC.

The rearrangement joins TRBV7-2 to TRBJ2-7; D gene unclear. V was pared by 4 bases and J by 2 bases, with 12 bases between. The CDR3 sequence is 14 residues long. Germline CDR1 SGHTA, CDR2 FQGNSA. In DNA, the CDR3 is TGTGCCAGCAGCTCCGCGCGTTCGGCCTACGAGCAGTACTTC. This gives the protein CASSSARSAYEQYF.

The chain recombines TRBV7-3 with TRBJ2-2; weak D call: TRBD2 (5 bases). The CDR3 length is 15 residues. Per the germline V gene, CDR1 is SGHTA and CDR2 is FQGTGA. V gave up 5 bases and J gave up 2 bases, with 12 bases separating them. The CDR3 nucleotides are TGTGCCAGCAGCCCGTACGGGGATAACACCGGGGAGCTGTTTTTT. Protein product: CASSPYGDNTGELFF.

Only one count was recorded for this clone. The V gene is TRBV6-5, the J gene TRBJ1-1; TRBD1 aligns across 7 bases. V was pared by 2 bases and J by 5 bases, with 8 bases of the junction left unmatched. This CDR3 spans 15 amino acids. Germline CDR1 MNHEY, CDR2 SVGAGI. As DNA, the CDR3 is TGTGCCAGCAGTTACGGAGACAGGGATGAGACTGAAGCTTTCTTT. Its protein is CASSYGDRDETEAFF.

The chain joins TRBV6-5 to TRBJ1-1; D remains unclear. This CDR3 region has 14 residues. The V end lost 8 bases, the J end lost 1 base, and 14 bases lay between the germline ends. The germline gives CDR1 MNHEY, CDR2 SVGAGI. CDR3 nucleotide sequence: TGTGCCAGCCGCGCCCCCCGGTGGAACACTGAAGCTTTCTTT. Amino acids: CASRAPRWNTEAFF.